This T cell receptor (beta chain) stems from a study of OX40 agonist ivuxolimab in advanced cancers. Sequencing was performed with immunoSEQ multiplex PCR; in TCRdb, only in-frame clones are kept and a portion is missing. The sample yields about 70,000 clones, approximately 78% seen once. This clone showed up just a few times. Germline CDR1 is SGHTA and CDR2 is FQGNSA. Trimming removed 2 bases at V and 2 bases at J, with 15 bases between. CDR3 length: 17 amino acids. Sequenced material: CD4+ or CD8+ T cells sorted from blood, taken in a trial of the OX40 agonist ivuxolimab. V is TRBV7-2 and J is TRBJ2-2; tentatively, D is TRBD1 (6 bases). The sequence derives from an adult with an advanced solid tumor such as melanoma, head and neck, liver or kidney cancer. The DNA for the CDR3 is TGTGCCAGCAGCTTACCGGGGACATTTTTTAACACCGGGGAGCTGTTTTTT. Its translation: CASSLPGTFFNTGELFF.